This T cell receptor beta chain originates from a study of blood T cells in healthy people across ages. The CDR3 extends over 12 amino acids. Trimming removed 5 bases at V and 11 bases at J, with 15 bases between. The germline CDR1 and CDR2 sequences are MNHNS and SASEGT. As for this clonotype: Its specificity is unknown.

Alongside a J-beta primer mix, a sample-barcoded 5' primer served in a second PCR lasting about 7 to 11 cycles. All samples gave at least 2.5 million CDR3-containing paired-end reads. TCRdb redid the calling of the 5' RACE reads with MiXCR, one entry per CDR3 protein. This table has hundreds of thousands of distinct CDR3 sequences, about 61% appearing once. Study-wide findings and caveats: A roughly linear fall in TCR beta diversity per million T cells was seen with increasing age. Both naive CD4+ cell counts and diversity were greater in long-lived donors than in aged donors.

The V gene is TRBV6-1, the J gene TRBJ1-1; D ambiguous. This receptor was obtained from a man aged 40-49 years in good health. Specimen: blood. This CDR3 is CASSPSVRGAFF. The CDR3 DNA is TGTGCCAGCAGTCCCTCGGTCCGAGGTGCTTTCTTT.